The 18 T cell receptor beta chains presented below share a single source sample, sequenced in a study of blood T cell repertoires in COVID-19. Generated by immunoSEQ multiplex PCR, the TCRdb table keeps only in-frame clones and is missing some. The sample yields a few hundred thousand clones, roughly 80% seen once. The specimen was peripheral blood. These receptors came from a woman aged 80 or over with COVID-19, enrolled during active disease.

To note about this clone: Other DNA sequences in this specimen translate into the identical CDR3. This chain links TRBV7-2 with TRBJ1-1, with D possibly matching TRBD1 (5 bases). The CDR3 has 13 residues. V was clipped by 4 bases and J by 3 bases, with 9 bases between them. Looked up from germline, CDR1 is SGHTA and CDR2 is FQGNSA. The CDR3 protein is CASSSQGYTEAFF. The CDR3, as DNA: TGTGCCAGCAGCTCGCAGGGATACACTGAAGCTTTCTTT.

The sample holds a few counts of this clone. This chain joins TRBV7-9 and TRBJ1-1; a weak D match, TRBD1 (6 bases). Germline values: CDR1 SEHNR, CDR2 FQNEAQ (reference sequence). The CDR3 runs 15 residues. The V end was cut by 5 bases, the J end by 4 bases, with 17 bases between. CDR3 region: CASSPRGGGGTEAFF. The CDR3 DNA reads TGTGCCAGCAGCCCCCGTGGGGGAGGGGGCACTGAAGCTTTCTTT.

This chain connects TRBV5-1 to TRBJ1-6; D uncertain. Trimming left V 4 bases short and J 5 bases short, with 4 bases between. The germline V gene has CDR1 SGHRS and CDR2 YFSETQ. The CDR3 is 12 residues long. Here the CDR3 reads CASSLNNSPLHF. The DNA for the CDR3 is TGCGCCAGCAGCCTAAATAATTCACCCCTCCACTTT.

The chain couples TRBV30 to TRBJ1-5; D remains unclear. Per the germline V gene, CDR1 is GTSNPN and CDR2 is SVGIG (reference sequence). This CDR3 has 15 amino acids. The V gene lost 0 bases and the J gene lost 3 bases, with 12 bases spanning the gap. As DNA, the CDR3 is TGTGCCTGGAGTGTACCTCTGAGTTCCAATCAGCCCCAGCATTTT. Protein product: CAWSVPLSSNQPQHF.

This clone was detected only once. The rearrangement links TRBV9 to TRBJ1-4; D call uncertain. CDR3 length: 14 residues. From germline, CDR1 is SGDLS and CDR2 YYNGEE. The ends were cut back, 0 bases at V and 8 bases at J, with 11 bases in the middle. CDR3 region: CASSVAGYDEKLFF. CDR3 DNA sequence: TGTGCCAGCAGCGTAGCCGGGTACGACGAAAAACTGTTTTTT.

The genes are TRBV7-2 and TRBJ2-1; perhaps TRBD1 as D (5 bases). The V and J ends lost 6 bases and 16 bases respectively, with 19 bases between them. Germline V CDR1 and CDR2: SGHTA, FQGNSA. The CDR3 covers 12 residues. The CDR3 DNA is TGTGCCAGCAGTTACAAAGACAGTTGGCGCTTCTTC. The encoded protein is CASSYKDSWRFF.

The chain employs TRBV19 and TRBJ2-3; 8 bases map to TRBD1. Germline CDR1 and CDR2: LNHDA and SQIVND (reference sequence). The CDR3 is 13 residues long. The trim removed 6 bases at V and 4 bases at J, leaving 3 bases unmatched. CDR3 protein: CASRETGADTQYF. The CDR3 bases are TGTGCCAGTAGGGAGACAGGGGCAGATACGCAGTATTTT.

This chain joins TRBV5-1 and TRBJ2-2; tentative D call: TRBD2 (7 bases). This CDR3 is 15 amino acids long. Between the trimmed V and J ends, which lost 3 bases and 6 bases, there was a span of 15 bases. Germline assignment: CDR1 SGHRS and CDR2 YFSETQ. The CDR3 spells CASSSRGRGSGELFF. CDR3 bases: TGCGCCAGCAGCTCGCGGGGGCGGGGGTCCGGGGAGCTGTTTTTT.

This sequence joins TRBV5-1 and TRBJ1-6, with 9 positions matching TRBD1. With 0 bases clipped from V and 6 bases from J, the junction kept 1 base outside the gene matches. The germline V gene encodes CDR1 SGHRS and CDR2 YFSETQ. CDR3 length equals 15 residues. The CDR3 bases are TGCGCCAGCAGCTTGGCGGGACAGGGTAATTCACCCCTCCACTTT. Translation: CASSLAGQGNSPLHF.

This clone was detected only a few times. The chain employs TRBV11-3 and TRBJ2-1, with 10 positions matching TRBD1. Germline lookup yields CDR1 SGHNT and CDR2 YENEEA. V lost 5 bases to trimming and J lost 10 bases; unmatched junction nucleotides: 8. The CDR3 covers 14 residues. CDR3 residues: CASSEGQGLGEQFF. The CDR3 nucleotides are TGTGCCAGCAGCGAGGGACAGGGGTTAGGCGAGCAGTTCTTC.

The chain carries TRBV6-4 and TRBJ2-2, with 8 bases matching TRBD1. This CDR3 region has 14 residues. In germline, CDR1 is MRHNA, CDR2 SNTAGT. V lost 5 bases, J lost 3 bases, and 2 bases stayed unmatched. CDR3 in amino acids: CASSIQGDTGELFF. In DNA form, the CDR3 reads TGTGCCAGCAGTATACAGGGGGACACCGGGGAGCTGTTTTTT.

In DNA form, the CDR3 reads TGCAGTGCTAGTAGAATCAGCGGGGAGCCGGGGAGCGAGCAGTACTTC. This codes for CSASRISGEPGSEQYF. The chain is built from TRBV20-1 and TRBJ2-7; 7 positions match TRBD2. This CDR3 contains 16 residues. J was trimmed by 6 bases and V by 3 bases; bases with no gene match: 17. Germline loops: CDR1 DFQATT, CDR2 SNEGSKA (reference sequence).

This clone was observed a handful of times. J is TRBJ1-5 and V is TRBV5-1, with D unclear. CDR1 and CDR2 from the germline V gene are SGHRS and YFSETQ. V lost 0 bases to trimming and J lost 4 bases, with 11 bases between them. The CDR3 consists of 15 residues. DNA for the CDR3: TGCGCCAGCAGCTTGGACCCAGGCCGAAATCAGCCCCAGCATTTT. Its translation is CASSLDPGRNQPQHF.

The CDR3 loop is CASSRTGVTDTQYF. The DNA of the CDR3 is TGTGCCAGTAGTAGGACAGGGGTGACAGATACGCAGTATTTT. The chain carries TRBV19 and TRBJ2-3; TRBD1 aligns across 9 bases. Germline V gene data show CDR1 as LNHDA and CDR2 as SQIVND (reference sequence). Losses at the gene ends were 4 bases for V and 3 bases for J; bases not matched to a gene: 2. This CDR3 is built from 14 residues.

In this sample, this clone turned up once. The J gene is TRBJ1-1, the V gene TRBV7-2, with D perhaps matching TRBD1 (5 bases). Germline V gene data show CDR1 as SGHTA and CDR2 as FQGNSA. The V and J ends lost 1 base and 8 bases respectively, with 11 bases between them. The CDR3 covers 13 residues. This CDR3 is CASSLGDSLEAFF. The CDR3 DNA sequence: TGTGCCAGCAGCTTAGGGGACTCCTTAGAAGCTTTCTTT.

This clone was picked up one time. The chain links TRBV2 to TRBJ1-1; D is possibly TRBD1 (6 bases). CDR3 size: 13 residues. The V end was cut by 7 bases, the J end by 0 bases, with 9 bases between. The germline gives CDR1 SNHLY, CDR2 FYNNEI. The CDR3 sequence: CASNREMNTEAFF. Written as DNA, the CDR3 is TGTGCCAGCAACAGGGAAATGAACACTGAAGCTTTCTTT.

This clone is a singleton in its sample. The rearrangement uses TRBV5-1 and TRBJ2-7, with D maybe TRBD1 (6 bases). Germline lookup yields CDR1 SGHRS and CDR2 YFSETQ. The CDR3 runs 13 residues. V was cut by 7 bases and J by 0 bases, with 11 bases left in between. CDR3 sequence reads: CASSEQGSYEQYF. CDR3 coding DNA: TGCGCCAGCTCTGAACAGGGCTCCTACGAGCAGTACTTC.

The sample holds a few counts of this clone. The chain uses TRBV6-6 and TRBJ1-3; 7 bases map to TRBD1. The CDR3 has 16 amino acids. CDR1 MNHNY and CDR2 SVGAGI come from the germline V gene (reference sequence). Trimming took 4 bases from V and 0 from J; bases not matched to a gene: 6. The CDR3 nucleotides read TGTGCCAGCAGTTCGGGACAGACTAACTCTGGAAACACCATATATTTT. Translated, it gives CASSSGQTNSGNTIYF.